The clone carrying this T cell receptor (beta chain) was seen only once. Per the original methods: By means of reference gene primer amplification, nucleated cell counts were estimated. Profiled with immunoSEQ multiplex PCR; TCRdb holds only in-frame clones, not every one. For V, J and clone size, that table is used; D and trimming come from the DNA. This table has fewer than 150,000 clones, 65% to 85% appearing once. Trimming removed 7 bases at V and 6 bases at J, with 13 bases between. Germline V lookup: CDR1 LNHDA, CDR2 SQIVND (reference sequence). The CDR3 runs 14 residues. The entry originates in a study of blood T cell repertoires in COVID-19. Study details: Acute and convalescent COVID-19 specimens originated in the United States, Italy and Spain. PBMCs, B-cell-depleted T cells, or T cells were the source of the cDNA or gDNA that made up the material.

Source material: peripheral blood. This sequence originates from a human donor in a cohort sampled during active COVID-19. The chain carries TRBV19 and TRBJ1-6; a weak D match, TRBD1 (5 bases). CDR3 in amino acids: CASTLRVSNSPLHF. DNA for the CDR3: TGTGCCAGTACCCTCAGGGTTAGTAATTCACCCCTCCACTTT.